Sequencing of this T cell receptor beta chain was carried out in a study of T cell changes during pregnancy in multiple sclerosis. The junction had 3 bases not matched to a gene; V was cut back by 5 bases and J by 4 bases. Germline CDR1 and CDR2: SNHLY and FYNNEI. The CDR3 spans 15 residues. Produced via immunoSEQ multiplex PCR; TCRdb's table is partial and in-frame only. The table lists some 110,000 clones, around 92% of them singletons. This TCR came from a female donor with multiple sclerosis, enrolled in a pregnancy study. J is TRBJ2-1 and V is TRBV2, with 12 bases aligning to TRBD2. The source was peripheral blood, collected after pregnancy. This CDR3 reads CASSLAGGPYNEQFF. The CDR3 DNA reads TGTGCCAGCAGTCTAGCGGGAGGGCCGTACAATGAGCAGTTCTTC.